This T cell receptor (beta chain) is drawn from a study of CD8+ T cells in alopecia areata. On the study more broadly: The drug, oral tofacitinib, was given to treated patients at 5 to 10 mg twice daily. Severity of treated patients was scored by affected scalp percentage.

Overall study findings and caveats: Because of a solitary nonresponder, the connection of baseline CD8+ expansion to response stays uncertain. Elevated clonality characterized lesional scalp relative to normal scalp, particularly in alopecia totalis/universalis.

Documented treatment: oral pan-JAK inhibitor, 5-10 mg twice daily. Extracted RNA was reverse transcribed, and the resulting cDNA served as sequencing template. Generated by immunoSEQ multiplex PCR, the TCRdb table keeps only in-frame clones and is missing some. The data show fewer than 150,000 clones, about four fifths seen once. Germline V CDR1 and CDR2: LNHDA, SQIVND (reference sequence). The V gene lost 0 bases and the J gene lost 6 bases, with 18 bases spanning the gap. This CDR3 contains 17 residues. This clone was seen a handful of times. Its target is not known. Material: CD8+ T cells sorted from blood, obtained at week 4, from a patient treated with tofacitinib. The J gene is TRBJ2-1, the V gene TRBV19; possible D gene TRBD2, 5 bases. This receptor was obtained from a human donor with alopecia areata. The CDR3 loop is CASSIDHPGFLLNEQFF. As DNA, the CDR3 is TGTGCCAGTAGTATAGATCACCCGGGGTTCCTACTCAATGAGCAGTTCTTC.